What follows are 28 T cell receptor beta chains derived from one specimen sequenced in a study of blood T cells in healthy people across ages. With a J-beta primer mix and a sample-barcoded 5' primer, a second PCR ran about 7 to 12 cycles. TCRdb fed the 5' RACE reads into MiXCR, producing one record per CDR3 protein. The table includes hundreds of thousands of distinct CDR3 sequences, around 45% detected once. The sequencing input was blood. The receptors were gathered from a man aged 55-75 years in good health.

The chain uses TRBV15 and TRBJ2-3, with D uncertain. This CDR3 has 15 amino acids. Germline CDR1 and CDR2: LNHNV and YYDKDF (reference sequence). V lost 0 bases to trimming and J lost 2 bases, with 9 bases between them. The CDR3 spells CATSRDQGSTDTQYF. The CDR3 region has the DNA TGTGCCACCAGCAGAGATCAAGGGTCCACAGATACGCAGTATTTT.

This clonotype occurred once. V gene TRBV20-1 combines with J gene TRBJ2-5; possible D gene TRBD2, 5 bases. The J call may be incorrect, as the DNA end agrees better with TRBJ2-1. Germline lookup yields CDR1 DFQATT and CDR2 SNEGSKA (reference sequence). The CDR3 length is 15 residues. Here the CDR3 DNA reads TGCAGTGCTACGATTCTCCGAGCGGCGGAAGAGACCCAGTTCTTC. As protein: CSATILRAAEETQFF.

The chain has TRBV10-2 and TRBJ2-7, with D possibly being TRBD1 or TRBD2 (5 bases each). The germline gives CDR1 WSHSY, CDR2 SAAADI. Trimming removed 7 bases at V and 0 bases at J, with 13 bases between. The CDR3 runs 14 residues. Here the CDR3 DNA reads TGCGCCAGCAATAGGGACGTTAACTCCTACGAGCAGTACTTC. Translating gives CASNRDVNSYEQYF.

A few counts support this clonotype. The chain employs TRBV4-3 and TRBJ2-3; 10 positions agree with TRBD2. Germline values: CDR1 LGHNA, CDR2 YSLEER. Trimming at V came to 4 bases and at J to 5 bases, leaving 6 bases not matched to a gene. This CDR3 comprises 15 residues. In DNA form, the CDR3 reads TGCGCCAGCAGCCGCGGGACTAGCGATGGAGATACGCAGTATTTT. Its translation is CASSRGTSDGDTQYF.

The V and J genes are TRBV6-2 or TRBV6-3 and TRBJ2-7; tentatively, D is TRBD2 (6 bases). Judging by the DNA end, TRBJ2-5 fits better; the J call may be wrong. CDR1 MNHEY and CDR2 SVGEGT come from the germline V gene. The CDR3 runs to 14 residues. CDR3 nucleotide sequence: TGTGCCAGCAGTTATAAGCGAGGAGGGGAGACCCAGTACTTC. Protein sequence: CASSYKRGGETQYF.

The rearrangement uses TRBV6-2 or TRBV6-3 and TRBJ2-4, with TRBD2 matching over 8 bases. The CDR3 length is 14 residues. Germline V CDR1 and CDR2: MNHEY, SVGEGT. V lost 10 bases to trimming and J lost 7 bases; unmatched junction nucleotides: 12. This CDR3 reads CATMAGGLANIQYF. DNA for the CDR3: TGTGCCACCATGGCGGGGGGCCTAGCGAACATTCAGTACTTC.

The CDR3 DNA reads as TGTGCCAGCAGTCTGCCTACCTCTAACTATGGCTACACCTTC. Its translation is CASSLPTSNYGYTF. This chain connects TRBV25-1 to TRBJ1-2; no definite D call. CDR1 MGHDK and CDR2 SYGVNS come from the germline V gene. The CDR3 sequence is 14 residues long. With 5 bases removed from V and 0 bases from J, the gap between germline ends came to 10 bases.

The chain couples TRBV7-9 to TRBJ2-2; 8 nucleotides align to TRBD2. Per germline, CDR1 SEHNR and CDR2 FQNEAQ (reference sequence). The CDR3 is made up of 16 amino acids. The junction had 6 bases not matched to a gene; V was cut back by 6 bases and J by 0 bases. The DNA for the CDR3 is TGTGCCAGCAGTTACCAAGCGGGAGCGAACACCGGGGAGCTGTTTTTT. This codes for CASSYQAGANTGELFF.

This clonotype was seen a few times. The CDR3 region has the DNA TGCAGTGCTAGAGTGTTAGCGGGGGGGCATTACGAGCAGTACTTC. Translation gives CSARVLAGGHYEQYF. This rearrangement joins TRBV20-1 to TRBJ2-7; 11 nucleotides align to TRBD2. Germline CDR1 and CDR2: DFQATT and SNEGSKA (reference sequence). The J segment lost 4 bases and the V segment lost 1 base, leaving 6 bases of the junction unmatched. CDR3 length: 15 amino acids.

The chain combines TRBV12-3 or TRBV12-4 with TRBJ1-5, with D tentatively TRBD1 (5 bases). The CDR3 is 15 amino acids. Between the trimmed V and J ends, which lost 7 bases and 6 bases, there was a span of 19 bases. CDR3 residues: CASTGDLASSQPQHF. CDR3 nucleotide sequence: TGTGCCAGCACTGGGGACCTAGCGAGTAGTCAGCCCCAGCATTTT.

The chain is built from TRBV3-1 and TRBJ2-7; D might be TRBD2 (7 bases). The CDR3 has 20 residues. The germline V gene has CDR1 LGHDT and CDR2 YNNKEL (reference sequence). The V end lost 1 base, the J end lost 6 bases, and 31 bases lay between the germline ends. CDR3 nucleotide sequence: TGTGCCAGCAGCCAAGTGGCCTCTTGGGGGGGGCAAACCAGGCGGCGCGAGCAGTACTTC. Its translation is CASSQVASWGGQTRRREQYF.

As DNA, the CDR3 is TGTGCCAGCAGTTTTGTTGGACAGGGATACTATGGCTACACCTTC. The encoded protein is CASSFVGQGYYGYTF. V gene TRBV27 combines with J gene TRBJ1-2, with 8 bases that match TRBD1. The length of the CDR3 is 15 residues. The V and J ends lost 3 bases and 3 bases, in that order; junction bases with no gene match: 6. Germline CDR1 MNHEY, CDR2 SMNVEV (reference sequence).

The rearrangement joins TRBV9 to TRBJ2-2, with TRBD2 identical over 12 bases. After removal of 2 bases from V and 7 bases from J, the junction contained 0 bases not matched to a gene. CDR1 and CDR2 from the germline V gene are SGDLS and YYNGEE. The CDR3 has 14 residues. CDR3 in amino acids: CASSVTSGGGELFF. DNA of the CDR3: TGTGCCAGCAGCGTGACTAGCGGGGGCGGGGAGCTGTTTTTT.

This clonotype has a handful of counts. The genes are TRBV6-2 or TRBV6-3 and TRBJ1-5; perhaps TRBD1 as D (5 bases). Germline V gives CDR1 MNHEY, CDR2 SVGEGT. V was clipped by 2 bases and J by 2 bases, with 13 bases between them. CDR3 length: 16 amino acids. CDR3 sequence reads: CASSYTRQGGNQPQHF. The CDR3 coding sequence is TGTGCCAGCAGTTACACCCGGCAGGGCGGCAATCAGCCCCAGCATTTT.

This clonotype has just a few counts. CDR3 bases: TGCAGCGTCCAGGTGGGGACAAAGGGGTACGAGCAGTACTTC. Protein: CSVQVGTKGYEQYF. The chain couples TRBV29-1 to TRBJ2-7; a weak D match, TRBD1 (6 bases). CDR1 and CDR2 from the germline V gene are SQVTM and ANQGSEA. The ends were cut back, 6 bases at V and 4 bases at J, with 19 bases in the middle. There are 14 residues in the CDR3.

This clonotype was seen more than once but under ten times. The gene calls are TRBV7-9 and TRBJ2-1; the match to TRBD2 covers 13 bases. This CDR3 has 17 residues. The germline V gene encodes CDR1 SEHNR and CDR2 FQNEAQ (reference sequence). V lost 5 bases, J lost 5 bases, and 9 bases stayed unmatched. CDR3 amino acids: CASSHKGLAGTNNEQFF. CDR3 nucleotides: TGTGCCAGCAGCCACAAGGGACTAGCGGGGACTAACAATGAGCAGTTCTTC.

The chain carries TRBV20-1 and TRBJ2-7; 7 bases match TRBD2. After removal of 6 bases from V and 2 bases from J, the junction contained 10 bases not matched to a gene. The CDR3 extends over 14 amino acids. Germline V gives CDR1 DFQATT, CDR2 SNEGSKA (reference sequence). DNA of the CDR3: TGCAGTGCGAACCCGGGAGGTGGGGCCTACGAGCAGTACTTC. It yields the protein CSANPGGGAYEQYF.

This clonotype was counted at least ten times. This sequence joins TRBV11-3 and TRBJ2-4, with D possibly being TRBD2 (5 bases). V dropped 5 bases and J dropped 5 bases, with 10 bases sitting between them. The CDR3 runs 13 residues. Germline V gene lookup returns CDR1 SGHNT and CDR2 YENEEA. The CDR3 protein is CASSPYGENIQYF. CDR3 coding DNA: TGTGCCAGCAGCCCGTACGGGGAAAACATTCAGTACTTC.

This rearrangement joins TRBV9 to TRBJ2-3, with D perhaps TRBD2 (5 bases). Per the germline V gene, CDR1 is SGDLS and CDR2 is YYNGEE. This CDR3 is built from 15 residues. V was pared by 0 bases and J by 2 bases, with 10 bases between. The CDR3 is CASSVGLALTDTQYF. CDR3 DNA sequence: TGTGCCAGCAGCGTAGGGCTAGCCCTCACAGATACGCAGTATTTT.

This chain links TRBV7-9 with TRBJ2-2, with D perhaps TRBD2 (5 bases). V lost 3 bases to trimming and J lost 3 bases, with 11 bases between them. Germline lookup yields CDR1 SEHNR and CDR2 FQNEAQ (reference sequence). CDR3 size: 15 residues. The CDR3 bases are TGTGCCAGCAGCTTTGGGGAGTCGGACACCGGGGAGCTGTTTTTT. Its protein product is CASSFGESDTGELFF.

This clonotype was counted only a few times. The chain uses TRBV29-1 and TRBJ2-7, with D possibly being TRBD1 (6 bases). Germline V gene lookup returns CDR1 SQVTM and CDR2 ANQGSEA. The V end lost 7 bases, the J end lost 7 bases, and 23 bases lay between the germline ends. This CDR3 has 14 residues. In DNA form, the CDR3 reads TGCAGCGCACCAGGGGTCTCATTCTACAATGAGCAGTACTTC. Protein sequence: CSAPGVSFYNEQYF.

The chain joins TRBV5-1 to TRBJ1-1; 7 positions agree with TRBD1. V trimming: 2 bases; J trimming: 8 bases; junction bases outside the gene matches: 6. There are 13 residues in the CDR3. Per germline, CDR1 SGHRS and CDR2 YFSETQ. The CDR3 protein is CASSFARGLEAFF. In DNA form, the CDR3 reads TGCGCCAGCAGCTTTGCTAGGGGGCTAGAAGCTTTCTTT.

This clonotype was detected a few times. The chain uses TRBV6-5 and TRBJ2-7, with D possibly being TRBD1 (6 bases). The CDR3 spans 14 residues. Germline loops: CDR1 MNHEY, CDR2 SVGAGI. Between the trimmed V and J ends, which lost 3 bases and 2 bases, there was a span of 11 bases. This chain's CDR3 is CASSYGQGTYEQYF. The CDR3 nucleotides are TGTGCCAGCAGTTATGGGCAGGGGACCTACGAGCAGTACTTC.

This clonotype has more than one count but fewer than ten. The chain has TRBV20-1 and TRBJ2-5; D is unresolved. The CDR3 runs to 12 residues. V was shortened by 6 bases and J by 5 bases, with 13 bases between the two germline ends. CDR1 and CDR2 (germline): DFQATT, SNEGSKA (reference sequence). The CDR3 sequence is CSAALSGETQYF. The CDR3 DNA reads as TGCAGTGCCGCCCTTTCCGGGGAGACCCAGTACTTC.

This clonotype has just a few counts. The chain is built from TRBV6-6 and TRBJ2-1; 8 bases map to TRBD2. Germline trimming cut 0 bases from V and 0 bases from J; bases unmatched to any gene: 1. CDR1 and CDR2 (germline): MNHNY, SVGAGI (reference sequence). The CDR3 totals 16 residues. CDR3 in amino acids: CASSYSTSGSYNEQFF. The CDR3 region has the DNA TGTGCCAGCAGTTACTCTACTAGCGGCTCCTACAATGAGCAGTTCTTC.

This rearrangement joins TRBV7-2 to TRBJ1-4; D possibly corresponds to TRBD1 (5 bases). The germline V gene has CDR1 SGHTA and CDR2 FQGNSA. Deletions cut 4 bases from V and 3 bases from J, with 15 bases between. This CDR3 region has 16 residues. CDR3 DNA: TGTGCCAGCAGCTCGGCTTTTTGGGGGTCTAATGAAAAACTGTTTTTT. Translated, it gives CASSSAFWGSNEKLFF.

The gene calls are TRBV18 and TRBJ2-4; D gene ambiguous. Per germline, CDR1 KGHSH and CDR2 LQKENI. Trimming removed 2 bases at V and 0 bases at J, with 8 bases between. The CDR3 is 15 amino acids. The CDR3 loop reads CASSPATLAKNIQYF. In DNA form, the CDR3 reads TGTGCCAGCTCACCAGCGACATTAGCCAAAAACATTCAGTACTTC.

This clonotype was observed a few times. The CDR3 DNA reads TGCAGTGTTTCCTATGGAGGCACAGATACGCAGTATTTT. It codes for CSVSYGGTDTQYF. The V call is TRBV20-1, the J call TRBJ2-3; D gene ambiguous. Germline-derived CDR1 and CDR2 are DFQATT and SNEGSKA (reference sequence). CDR3 size: 13 residues. V shed 7 bases and J shed 1 base, with 12 bases lying between them.